The 20 T cell receptor beta chains below all came from one sample that was sequenced in a study of prognosis after radiotherapy for stage I lung cancer. By two-round multiplex PCR, the TCR beta CDR3 was amplified from genomic DNA. Each TRBV and TRBJ gene had its own primer in the first PCR round. TCRdb fed the multiplex PCR reads into MiXCR, producing one record per CDR3 protein. The table shows around 20,000 distinct CDR3 sequences, with roughly 37% occurring only once. The sample in question was PBMCs, obtained before or after stereotactic body radiation therapy (not recorded which). These receptors all stem from a donor aged 50 or older with non-small cell lung cancer.

This clonotype came up many times. The chain links TRBV12-3 or TRBV12-4 to TRBJ1-2; 8 bases line up with TRBD1. The CDR3 loop spans 15 amino acids. V shed 7 bases and J 0 bases; nucleotides not matched to a gene: 7. The CDR3 DNA follows: TGTGCCAGCAATGACAGGGGCCGGACTAACTATGGCTACACCTTC. Residues: CASNDRGRTNYGYTF.

This clonotype was seen at least ten times. With a much larger clone just one base away, this may be a read error. The chain employs TRBV12-3 or TRBV12-4 and TRBJ1-2; D not resolved. This CDR3 has 14 amino acids. The V end was cut by 6 bases, the J end by 7 bases, with 18 bases between. CDR3 loop: CASRMPAKGIGYTF. DNA of the CDR3: TGTGCCAGCAGGATGCCGGCCAAGGGAATTGGCTACACCTTC.

The genes are TRBV20-1 and TRBJ1-5; a possible D gene is TRBD1 (6 bases). Trimming pared 1 base from V and 7 bases from J, leaving 23 bases between. The CDR3 runs to 17 residues. The germline gives CDR1 DFQATT, CDR2 SNEGSKA (reference sequence). The CDR3 DNA is TGCAGTGCTAGAGTCCCTCGGGGCGCAGGGGCTGACCAGCCCCAGCATTTT. Residues: CSARVPRGAGADQPQHF.

This clonotype appeared many times. The chain employs TRBV4-1 and TRBJ2-1; TRBD1 matches 10 bases. Germline V gives CDR1 MGHRA, CDR2 YSYEKL. Unmatched junction bases numbered 7, after V lost 5 bases and J lost 6 bases. The CDR3 runs to 15 residues. The CDR3 bases are TGCGCCAGCAGCGATCCCGGGACAGGGGCCAATGAGCAGTTCTTC. Protein sequence: CASSDPGTGANEQFF.

This clonotype was seen ten or more times. V and J are TRBV5-1 and TRBJ2-7, with D perhaps assigned TRBD1 or TRBD2 (5 bases each). In germline, CDR1 is SGHRS, CDR2 YFSETQ. Trimming cost V 6 bases and J 6 bases, with 19 bases left between them. The length of the CDR3 is 14 residues. The chain's CDR3 is CASKRQPGEAEQYF. For the CDR3, the DNA is TGCGCCAGCAAAAGACAGCCCGGGGAAGCCGAGCAGTACTTC.

Comments on this clonotype: It may be a read error: a sequence one base away is much more abundant. The chain links TRBV12-3 or TRBV12-4 to TRBJ2-7; tentatively, D is TRBD2 (6 bases). The CDR3 is 15 residues long. DNA for the CDR3: TGTGCCAGCGGTCCCCGGCGCGGGATCGGTGGCGATCAGTACTTT. Protein: CASGPRRGIGGDQYF.

Many counts were recorded for this clonotype. This chain connects TRBV3-1 to TRBJ2-7, with 8 bases lining up with TRBD1. After removal of 1 base from V and 5 bases from J, the junction contained 4 bases not matched to a gene. Per germline, CDR1 LGHDT and CDR2 YNNKEL (reference sequence). The CDR3 length is 14 residues. The CDR3 spells CASSQGTGFHEQYF. The CDR3 DNA sequence: TGTGCCAGCAGCCAAGGGACAGGGTTCCACGAGCAGTACTTC.

Worth noting for this clonotype: This may come from a read error, since a much larger clone is one base off. The chain uses TRBV5-1 and TRBJ2-5, with 9 bases matching TRBD1. From germline, CDR1 is SGHRS and CDR2 YFSETQ. V was clipped by 5 bases and J by 3 bases; unmatched bases: 8. This CDR3 region has 15 residues. The CDR3 here is CASREGTGYKETQYF. CDR3 coding DNA: TGCGCCAGCAGGGAAGGGACAGGGTATAAAGAGACCCAGTACTTC.

This clonotype was seen many times. The V and J genes are TRBV28 and TRBJ1-6; TRBD1 aligns across 7 bases. The CDR3 covers 12 residues. With 4 bases clipped from V and 14 bases from J, the junction kept 5 bases outside the gene matches. The germline CDR1 and CDR2 sequences are MDHEN and SYDVKM. In DNA, the CDR3 is TGTGCCAGCAGTTCCCCCGACAGGGCCCTCCACTTT. This codes for CASSSPDRALHF.

This clonotype has at least ten counts. The genes are TRBV7-2 and TRBJ2-3; 14 bases agree with TRBD2. Unmatched junction bases numbered 4, after V lost 5 bases and J lost 3 bases. The germline V gene has CDR1 SGHTA and CDR2 FQGNSA. This CDR3 spans 16 amino acids. The CDR3 sequence: CASSRRTSGRTDTQYF. The CDR3 DNA sequence: TGTGCCAGCAGCCGACGGACTAGCGGGAGGACAGATACGCAGTATTTT.

This clonotype has only a few counts. V and J are TRBV20-1 and TRBJ1-2; no firm D call. The CDR3 spans 14 residues. The V gene's germline CDR1 is DFQATT and CDR2 SNEGSKA (reference sequence). Trimming cost V 6 bases and J 4 bases, with 18 bases left between them. The CDR3 DNA is TGCAGTGCCCCTCCCGGGCAAACTCTCTATGGCTACACCTTC. As protein: CSAPPGQTLYGYTF.

This clonotype was counted many times. The chain links TRBV12-3 or TRBV12-4 to TRBJ1-2, with TRBD1 as a possible D gene (6 bases). The ends were cut back, 6 bases at V and 2 bases at J, with 10 bases in the middle. This CDR3 comprises 13 residues. CDR3 sequence (DNA): TGTGCCAGCAGCCTCACAGGGAACTATGGCTACACCTTC. Amino acids: CASSLTGNYGYTF.

The chain has TRBV9 and TRBJ2-7; D is uncertain. Germline CDR1 is SGDLS and CDR2 is YYNGEE. V was shortened by 4 bases and J by 7 bases, with 21 bases between the two germline ends. This CDR3 contains 15 residues. This CDR3 reads CASSPHGASGLEQYF. In nucleotides, the CDR3 is TGTGCCAGCAGCCCTCATGGCGCCAGTGGGCTTGAGCAGTACTTC.

A remark on this clonotype: This likely traces to a read error, being one base from a far larger clone. This CDR3 reads CASRGGVACPGEQFF. DNA of the CDR3: TGTGCCAGCAGGGGCGGGGTAGCGTGCCCAGGTGAGCAGTTCTTC. V is TRBV6-2 or TRBV6-3 and J is TRBJ2-1; TRBD2 might be the D (6 bases). V lost 6 bases, J lost 9 bases, and 21 bases lay in between. The CDR3 is made up of 15 amino acids. The germline V gene encodes CDR1 MNHEY and CDR2 SVGEGT.

This rearrangement joins TRBV6-2 or TRBV6-3 to TRBJ2-2, with 7 bases lining up with TRBD2. The germline V gene has CDR1 MNHEY and CDR2 SVGEGT. V gave up 5 bases and J gave up 10 bases; unmatched junction bases: 19. The CDR3 loop spans 17 amino acids. In DNA, the CDR3 is TGTGCCAGCAGTGGAGGGTGGGGGGGAACCGGGTCCGAGGAGCTGTTTTTT. This gives the protein CASSGGWGGTGSEELFF.

This clonotype was seen only once. V is TRBV5-1 and J is TRBJ2-2, with TRBD1 matching over 8 bases. The germline gives CDR1 SGHRS, CDR2 YFSETQ. The CDR3 length is 14 residues. With 5 bases clipped from V and 3 bases from J, the junction kept 3 bases outside the gene matches. In DNA form, the CDR3 reads TGCGCCAGCAGGGACAGGGTCGACACCGGGGAGCTGTTTTTT. Translated, it gives CASRDRVDTGELFF.

This clonotype was found many times. The chain carries TRBV6-1 and TRBJ2-3, with D possibly matching TRBD2 (5 bases). The CDR3 length is 15 residues. Germline lookup yields CDR1 MNHNS and CDR2 SASEGT. The V and J ends lost 6 bases and 2 bases respectively, with 15 bases between them. Written as DNA, the CDR3 is TGTGCCAGCAGCCCCAACCGAGCGGACACAGATACGCAGTATTTT. This sequence encodes CASSPNRADTDTQYF.

This clonotype was seen ten or more times. V and J are TRBV19 and TRBJ2-5; D might be TRBD1 (5 bases). This CDR3 spans 14 amino acids. Trimming stripped 4 bases from V and 5 bases from J, with 14 bases between. Per germline, CDR1 LNHDA and CDR2 SQIVND (reference sequence). This CDR3 is CASSTGNMLETQYF. As DNA, the CDR3 is TGTGCCAGTAGTACAGGGAACATGCTGGAGACCCAGTACTTC. The full variable domain, its missing parts supplied by reference TRBV19 and TRBJ2-5, is DGGITQSPKYLFRKEGQNVTLSCEQNLNHDAMYWYRQDPGQGLRLIYYSQIVNDFQKGDIAEGYSVSREKKESFPLTVTSAQKNPTAFYLCASSTGNMLETQYFGPGTRLLVL.

Comments on this clonotype: A far larger clone is one nucleotide away, so this likely arose from a read error. CDR3 DNA: TGTGCCAGCAGTCCGAGGGGGTGTGGGACAAACTACGAGCAGTACTTC. As protein: CASSPRGCGTNYEQYF. V and J are TRBV6-9 and TRBJ2-7; D perhaps matches TRBD1 (6 bases). The CDR3 runs 16 residues. V lost 5 bases and J lost 3, with 20 bases in between. Germline CDR1 MNHGY, CDR2 SVAAGI.

This clonotype was observed at least ten times. The chain uses TRBV19 and TRBJ1-2; D is uncertain. Trimming shortened V by 3 bases and J by 0 bases, and 5 bases separated the two germline ends. Germline assignment: CDR1 LNHDA and CDR2 SQIVND (reference sequence). The CDR3 totals 13 residues. The CDR3 DNA reads TGTGCCAGTAGTATCAGAGCTAACTATGGCTACACCTTC. The encoded protein is CASSIRANYGYTF. The whole variable domain, filled in from reference TRBV19 and TRBJ1-2, reads DGGITQSPKYLFRKEGQNVTLSCEQNLNHDAMYWYRQDPGQGLRLIYYSQIVNDFQKGDIAEGYSVSREKKESFPLTVTSAQKNPTAFYLCASSIRANYGYTFGSGTRLTVV.